This T cell receptor beta chain was documented in a study of blood T cell repertoires in COVID-19. Turning to the study itself: COVID-19 samples, acute and convalescent, were from the United States, Italy and Spain. PBMCs, B-cell-depleted T cells, or T cells were the source of the cDNA or gDNA that made up the material.

TCRdb's copy holds only in-frame clones and misses some; the assay was immunoSEQ multiplex PCR. The table lists 200,000 to 250,000 clones, roughly 80% of them singletons. CDR3 length equals 16 residues. V lost 5 bases and J lost 3; bases outside the gene matches: 7. CDR1 SGHNT and CDR2 YENEEA come from the germline V gene. The sample consisted of peripheral blood. This receptor was taken from a woman aged 18-29 years with acute or convalescent COVID-19. The chain links TRBV11-3 to TRBJ2-3; 11 nucleotides align to TRBD2. CDR3 protein: CASSDRLAGGTDTQYF. CDR3 DNA: TGTGCCAGCAGCGACAGGCTAGCGGGAGGAACAGATACGCAGTATTTT.